What follows are 8 T cell receptor beta chains derived from one specimen sequenced in a study of blood T cell repertoires in COVID-19. Generated by immunoSEQ multiplex PCR, the TCRdb table keeps only in-frame clones and is missing some. The sample carries approximately 260,000 clones, roughly 80% recorded once. The sample consisted of peripheral blood. The receptor set was obtained from a woman older than 75 with active or convalescent COVID-19.

CDR3 residues: CASSQERTGNIYGYTF. The CDR3 DNA reads as TGCGCCAGCAGCCAAGAACGAACAGGGAATATCTATGGCTACACCTTC. The chain is built from TRBV4-1 and TRBJ1-2, with D possibly being TRBD1 (6 bases). CDR1 MGHRA and CDR2 YSYEKL come from the germline V gene. The CDR3 is made up of 16 amino acids. V was clipped by 0 bases and J by 4 bases, with 15 bases between them.

The rearrangement uses TRBV6-6 and TRBJ1-1; D is unresolved. Germline lookup yields CDR1 MNHNY and CDR2 SVGAGI (reference sequence). V was trimmed by 7 bases and J by 1 base, leaving 7 bases between them. The CDR3 has 12 residues. CDR3 protein: CASTTGNTEAFF. In nucleotides, the CDR3 is TGTGCCAGCACCACCGGGAACACTGAAGCTTTCTTT.

The chain recombines TRBV15 with TRBJ1-4; D possibly corresponds to TRBD1 (6 bases). The V end lost 1 base, the J end lost 2 bases, and 8 bases lay between the germline ends. CDR3 size: 15 residues. Germline CDR1 and CDR2: LNHNV and YYDKDF (reference sequence). CDR3 sequence: CATSRGTDTNEKLFF. In DNA form, the CDR3 reads TGTGCCACCAGCAGAGGGACAGATACTAATGAAAAACTGTTTTTT.

CDR3 in DNA: TGTGCCAGTGCGGACAGGGGAAAATGGGTGAACACTGAAGCTTTCTTT. It is translated as CASADRGKWVNTEAFF. J is TRBJ1-1 and V is TRBV27; TRBD1 matches at 9 bases. The length of the CDR3 is 16 residues. From germline, CDR1 is MNHEY and CDR2 SMNVEV (reference sequence). Germline trimming cut 9 bases from V and 0 bases from J; bases unmatched to any gene: 11.

This clone came up a few times. V and J are TRBV5-5 and TRBJ1-5; D not resolved. Germline V gene sequence: CDR1 SGHKS, CDR2 YYEKEE (reference sequence). Trimming stripped 0 bases from V and 4 bases from J, with 8 bases between. This CDR3 spans 14 amino acids. CDR3 region: CASSLAGSNQPQHF. The CDR3 DNA reads TGTGCCAGCAGCTTGGCGGGTTCAAATCAGCCCCAGCATTTT. The whole variable domain, filled in from reference TRBV5-5 and TRBJ1-5, reads DAGVTQSPTHLIKTRGQQVTLRCSPISGHKSVSWYQQVLGQGPQFIFQYYEKEERGRGNFPDRFSARQFPNYSSELNVNALLLGDSALYLCASSLAGSNQPQHFGDGTRLSIL.

This rearrangement joins TRBV28 to TRBJ2-7, with 8 bases that match TRBD1. CDR1 and CDR2 (germline): MDHEN, SYDVKM. The CDR3 sequence is 15 residues long. Trimming cost V 5 bases and J 3 bases; bases outside gene matches: 9. The CDR3 nucleotides read TGTGCCAGCAGTGCCCCCGGGACAGGTATCTACGAGCAGTACTTC. The encoded protein is CASSAPGTGIYEQYF. Supplemented by reference TRBV28 and TRBJ2-7, the full variable domain reads DVKVTQSSRYLVKRTGEKVFLECVQDMDHENMFWYRQDPGLGLRLIYFSYDVKMKEKGDIPEGYSVSREKKERFSLILESASTNQTSMYLCASSAPGTGIYEQYFGPGTRLTVT.

This chain links TRBV7-2 with TRBJ1-2; perhaps TRBD1 as D (6 bases). V lost 5 bases and J lost 4, with 11 bases in between. Germline assignment: CDR1 SGHTA and CDR2 FQGNSA. The CDR3 length is 13 residues. CDR3: CASSLTGIYGYTF. Written as DNA, the CDR3 is TGTGCCAGCAGCCTTACAGGGATCTATGGCTACACCTTC.

The chain uses TRBV24-1 and TRBJ2-3; a weak D match, TRBD1 (6 bases). The germline V gene has CDR1 KGHDR and CDR2 SFDVKD. This CDR3 has 16 amino acids. V lost 3 bases, J lost 1 base, and 13 bases lay in between. As DNA, the CDR3 is TGTGCCACCAGTGATAATCGGGACACCGGCACAGATACGCAGTATTTT. As protein: CATSDNRDTGTDTQYF.